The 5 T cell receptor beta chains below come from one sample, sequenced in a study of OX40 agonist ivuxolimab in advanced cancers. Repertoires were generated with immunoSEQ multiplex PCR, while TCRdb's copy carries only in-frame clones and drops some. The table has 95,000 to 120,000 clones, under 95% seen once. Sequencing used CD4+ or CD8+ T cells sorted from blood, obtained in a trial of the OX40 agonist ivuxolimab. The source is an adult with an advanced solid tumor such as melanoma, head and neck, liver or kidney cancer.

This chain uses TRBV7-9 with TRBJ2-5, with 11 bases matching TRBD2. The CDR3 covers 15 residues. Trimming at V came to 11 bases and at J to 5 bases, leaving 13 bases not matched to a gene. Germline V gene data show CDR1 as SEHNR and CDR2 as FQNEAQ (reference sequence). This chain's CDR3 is CAGTGTSGRLETQYF. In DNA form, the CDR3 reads TGTGCCGGTACTGGGACTAGCGGACGATTGGAGACCCAGTACTTC.

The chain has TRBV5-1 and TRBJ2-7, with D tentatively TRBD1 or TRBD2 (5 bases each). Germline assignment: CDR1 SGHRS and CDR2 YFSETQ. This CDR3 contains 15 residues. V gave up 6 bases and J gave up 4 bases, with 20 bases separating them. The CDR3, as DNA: TGCGCCAGCACCTCAAACCCCGGGACCGAGTACGAGCAGTACTTC. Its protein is CASTSNPGTEYEQYF. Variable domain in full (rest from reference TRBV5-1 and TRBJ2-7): KAGVTQTPRYLIKTRGQQVTLSCSPISGHRSVSWYQQTPGQGLQFLFEYFSETQRNKGNFPGRFSGRQFSNSRSEMNVSTLELGDSALYLCASTSNPGTEYEQYFGPGTRLTVT.

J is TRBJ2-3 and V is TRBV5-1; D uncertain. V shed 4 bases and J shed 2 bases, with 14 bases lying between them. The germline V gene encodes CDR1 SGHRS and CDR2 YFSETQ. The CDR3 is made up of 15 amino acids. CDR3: CASSGVSTSTDTQYF. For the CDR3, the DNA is TGCGCCAGCAGCGGGGTTAGCACATCCACAGATACGCAGTATTTT. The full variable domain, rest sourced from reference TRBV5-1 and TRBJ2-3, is KAGVTQTPRYLIKTRGQQVTLSCSPISGHRSVSWYQQTPGQGLQFLFEYFSETQRNKGNFPGRFSGRQFSNSRSEMNVSTLELGDSALYLCASSGVSTSTDTQYFGPGTRLTVL.

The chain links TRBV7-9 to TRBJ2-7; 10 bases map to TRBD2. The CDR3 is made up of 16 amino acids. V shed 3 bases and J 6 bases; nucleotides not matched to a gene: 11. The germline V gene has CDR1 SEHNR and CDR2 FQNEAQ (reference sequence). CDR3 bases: TGTGCCAGCAGCTTTGCTAGCGGGAGAATTGTGAGCGAGCAGTACTTC. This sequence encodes CASSFASGRIVSEQYF.

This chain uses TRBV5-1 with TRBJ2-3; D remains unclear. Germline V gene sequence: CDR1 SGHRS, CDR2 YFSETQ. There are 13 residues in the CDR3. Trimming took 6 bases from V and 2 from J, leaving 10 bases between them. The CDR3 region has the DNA TGCGCCAGCAATATGGGGTCCACAGATACGCAGTATTTT. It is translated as CASNMGSTDTQYF.